This T cell receptor beta chain was identified in a study of PD-1 blockade in mismatch repair-deficient tumors. Study at large: Patients had approximately 13 mismatch repair-deficient cancer types, all previously treated and progressing.

PCR or immunohistochemistry showed mismatch repair deficiency in every enrolled patient. This CDR3 spans 14 amino acids. Germline V gives CDR1 SGHNT, CDR2 YYREEE (reference sequence). V was shortened by 0 bases and J by 3 bases, with 7 bases between the two germline ends. Comments on this clone: Antigen specificity is unknown.

Notes on the study in general: After pembrolizumab, tumor-resident clones rose rapidly, then generally contracted before radiologic responses.

TCRdb keeps only in-frame clones here, not all; method: immunoSEQ multiplex PCR. The sample consists of approximately 79,000 clones, roughly 80% of them appearing once. The receptor was isolated from an adult with mismatch repair-deficient cancer. The starting material was peripheral blood, obtained 44 weeks after starting pembrolizumab. J is TRBJ1-5 and V is TRBV5-4, with no clear D. The CDR3 sequence is CASSLGSLNQPQHF. CDR3 in DNA: TGTGCCAGCAGCTTGGGTTCCCTCAATCAGCCCCAGCATTTT.